The present TCR beta chain was sequenced within a study of blood T cell repertoires in COVID-19. Looking at the study overall: COVID-19 samples, acute and convalescent, were from the United States, Italy and Spain.

Original processing notes: For nucleated cells, counts were estimated from reference gene primer amplification. The repertoire was sequenced with immunoSEQ multiplex PCR; TCRdb's copy has only in-frame clones and lacks some. The D gene and trimming were derived from the DNA, and the V and J assignments and clone size from that table. Among 350,000 or so clones listed, almost 90% were seen once. CDR1 is SEHNR and CDR2 is FQNEAQ in the germline V gene (reference sequence). The CDR3 length is 16 residues. Trimming removed 6 bases at V and 6 bases at J, with 23 bases between. Ages ranged from about 18 to 100 years, with residence in around 24 US areas. Participants in the exposed group had met a COVID-19 case in the 2 weeks before joining the study. This clone appeared once.

The sequence was obtained from a woman between 25 and 40 years old who had been exposed to COVID-19. The chain carries TRBV7-9 and TRBJ1-1; D possibly corresponds to TRBD1 (6 bases). Sequencing was carried out using PBMCs or T cells enriched from blood (not recorded which). CDR3 DNA: TGTGCCAGCAGGGGGGCATATGGGTCGACTGCACCTGAAGCTTTCTTT. Translating it yields CASRGAYGSTAPEAFF.